This entry lists 25 T cell receptor beta chains sequenced from one sample in a study of T cell changes during pregnancy in multiple sclerosis. Data came from immunoSEQ multiplex PCR; TCRdb stores just in-frame clones and leaves some out. The sample has around 49,000 clones; 85% to 95% are singletons. The sequences come from CD8+ T cells from peripheral blood mononuclear cells, collected in the first trimester of pregnancy. Receptors were obtained from a female donor with multiple sclerosis, enrolled in a pregnancy study.

This clone is a singleton in its sample. The V call is TRBV6-1, the J call TRBJ2-5; D ambiguous. V was shortened by 1 base and J by 3 bases, with 9 bases between the two germline ends. Germline V gene sequence: CDR1 MNHNS, CDR2 SASEGT. This CDR3 comprises 14 residues. The chain's CDR3 is CASSEGLEEETQYF. The CDR3 DNA reads TGTGCCAGCAGTGAAGGATTAGAAGAAGAGACCCAGTACTTC.

The genes are TRBV27 and TRBJ2-3; TRBD2 agrees at 10 bases. CDR3 length equals 16 residues. V shed 2 bases, J shed 2 bases, and the junction held 4 bases outside the gene matches. Germline V gene data show CDR1 as MNHEY and CDR2 as SMNVEV (reference sequence). The CDR3 sequence: CASSLLAGAPTDTQYF. CDR3 nucleotide sequence: TGTGCCAGCAGTTTACTAGCGGGGGCGCCCACAGATACGCAGTATTTT.

This chain links TRBV9 with TRBJ2-7; tentative D call: TRBD1 (6 bases). Germline V gene lookup returns CDR1 SGDLS and CDR2 YYNGEE. Trimming stripped 3 bases from V and 0 bases from J, with 16 bases between. The CDR3 covers 16 residues. Here the CDR3 reads CASSALLAGASYEQYF. CDR3 nucleotides: TGTGCCAGCAGCGCCCTCCTTGCAGGGGCCTCCTACGAGCAGTACTTC.

This sequence joins TRBV4-3 and TRBJ1-1, with TRBD1 matching over 10 bases. Germline CDR1 is LGHNA and CDR2 is YSLEER. This CDR3 comprises 16 residues. The V and J ends lost 4 bases and 5 bases, in that order; junction bases with no gene match: 10. The CDR3 reads CASSRVRQGAGTEAFF. Written as DNA, the CDR3 is TGCGCCAGCAGCCGAGTTAGACAGGGGGCCGGAACTGAAGCTTTCTTT.

The V and J genes are TRBV6-4 and TRBJ2-1; tentative D call: TRBD2 (6 bases). Germline values: CDR1 MRHNA, CDR2 SNTAGT. The CDR3 sequence is 15 residues long. Trimming removed 0 bases at V and 4 bases at J, with 10 bases between. DNA of the CDR3: TGTGCCAGCAGTGACTCGACCGGGAGTTACAATGAGCAGTTCTTC. Residues: CASSDSTGSYNEQFF.

The J gene is TRBJ1-2, the V gene TRBV9; 12 bases fit TRBD1. Germline V gene lookup returns CDR1 SGDLS and CDR2 YYNGEE. The CDR3 covers 19 residues. Trimming took 0 bases from V and 4 from J; bases not matched to a gene: 13. The CDR3 spells CASSVEDGGQGASAYGYTF. The CDR3 DNA is TGTGCCAGCAGCGTAGAAGATGGGGGACAGGGGGCTTCGGCCTATGGCTACACCTTC.

V and J are TRBV9 and TRBJ2-5; D call uncertain. Trimming stripped 4 bases from V and 2 bases from J, with 15 bases between. The CDR3 covers 15 residues. Germline V gives CDR1 SGDLS, CDR2 YYNGEE. CDR3 coding DNA: TGTGCCAGCAGCCCGGGTTCCCAGACGCAAGAGACCCAGTACTTC. Translation: CASSPGSQTQETQYF.

The chain combines TRBV27 with TRBJ2-1, with D possibly TRBD2 on 6 matching bases. The CDR3 is 13 residues long. V was trimmed by 5 bases and J by 9 bases, leaving 14 bases between them. CDR1 MNHEY and CDR2 SMNVEV come from the germline V gene (reference sequence). The CDR3 region is CASSPSLGGEQFF. CDR3 DNA sequence: TGTGCCAGCAGTCCCAGCCTGGGGGGTGAGCAGTTCTTC.

This chain uses TRBV7-6 with TRBJ2-3, with unresolved D. CDR3 size: 14 residues. The germline V and J ends were trimmed by 4 bases and 4 bases, with 12 bases remaining between them. CDR1 SGHVS and CDR2 FNYEAQ come from the germline V gene. The DNA for the CDR3 is TGTGCCAGCAGCTCCCGGTTTGCGGCAGATACGCAGTATTTT. It yields the protein CASSSRFAADTQYF.

The CDR3 sequence is CASSEPSGDEQYF. CDR3 bases: TGTGCCAGCAGTGAACCTTCGGGTGACGAGCAGTACTTC. The chain employs TRBV6-1 and TRBJ2-7; D is uncertain. Germline V gene sequence: CDR1 MNHNS, CDR2 SASEGT. The ends were cut back, 2 bases at V and 5 bases at J, with 10 bases in the middle. The CDR3 totals 13 residues.

The chain uses TRBV14 and TRBJ1-1; 8 bases fit TRBD1. Germline V CDR1 and CDR2: SGHDN, FVKESK. This CDR3 is built from 12 residues. Trimming took 4 bases from V and 9 from J; bases not matched to a gene: 4. Written as DNA, the CDR3 is TGTGCCAGCAGCCCGACAGGGGTAAAAGCTTTCTTT. This codes for CASSPTGVKAFF.

This chain joins TRBV5-6 and TRBJ2-2; 13 nucleotides align to TRBD2. V lost 3 bases, J lost 4 bases, and 3 bases stayed unmatched. The CDR3 runs to 16 residues. Germline V CDR1 and CDR2: SGHDT, YYEEEE. The CDR3 nucleotides read TGTGCCAGCAGCTGGGGACTAGCGGGACCCACCGGGGAGCTGTTTTTT. Translating gives CASSWGLAGPTGELFF.

The chain combines TRBV27 with TRBJ1-5; no clear D. Trimming stripped 3 bases from V and 7 bases from J, with 7 bases between. Germline CDR1 reads MNHEY; CDR2 reads SMNVEV (reference sequence). The CDR3 has 12 residues. The chain's CDR3 is CASSFPGQPQHF. The CDR3 DNA is TGTGCCAGCAGTTTTCCGGGACAGCCCCAGCATTTT.

The gene calls are TRBV30 and TRBJ2-7, with 7 bases that match TRBD1. V lost 0 bases to trimming and J lost 3 bases; unmatched junction nucleotides: 2. The CDR3 covers 13 residues. The germline gives CDR1 GTSNPN, CDR2 SVGIG (reference sequence). CDR3 coding DNA: TGTGCCTGGAGTGTGGGGGACAGCTACGAGCAGTACTTC. This translates into CAWSVGDSYEQYF.

The rearrangement uses TRBV11-2 and TRBJ2-1; D unresolved. Germline V gene lookup returns CDR1 SGHAT and CDR2 FQNNGV. Trimming shortened V by 0 bases and J by 2 bases, and 11 bases separated the two germline ends. The CDR3 covers 16 residues. The DNA of the CDR3 is TGTGCCAGCAGCTTAGATGCGCGGAACGCCTACAATGAGCAGTTCTTC. Protein product: CASSLDARNAYNEQFF.

This clone appeared a few times. The CDR3 DNA reads as TGTGCCACCAGCAGAGCCACAGGGGTGGATCAGCCCCAGCATTTT. Translation gives CATSRATGVDQPQHF. The chain is built from TRBV15 and TRBJ1-5; 7 positions agree with TRBD1. The CDR3 totals 15 residues. The trim removed 1 base at V and 5 bases at J, leaving 5 bases unmatched. Per the germline V gene, CDR1 is LNHNV and CDR2 is YYDKDF (reference sequence).

This clone was counted once. The rearrangement uses TRBV7-2 and TRBJ2-1; TRBD2 matches at 7 bases. In germline, CDR1 is SGHTA, CDR2 FQGNSA. V trimming: 5 bases; J trimming: 4 bases; junction bases outside the gene matches: 2. The CDR3 spans 13 residues. The chain's CDR3 is CASSGLVYNEQFF. The CDR3, as DNA: TGTGCCAGCAGCGGACTAGTTTACAATGAGCAGTTCTTC. The variable domain in full, with the rest retrieved from reference TRBV7-2 and TRBJ2-1, is GAGVSQSPSNKVTEKGKDVELRCDPISGHTALYWYRQSLGQGLEFLIYFQGNSAPDKSGLPSDRFSAERTGGSVSTLTIQRTQQEDSAVYLCASSGLVYNEQFFGPGTRLTVL.

The V call is TRBV9, the J call TRBJ2-5, with D perhaps matching TRBD1 (6 bases). CDR1 and CDR2 (germline): SGDLS, YYNGEE. This CDR3 comprises 13 residues. The ends were cut back, 3 bases at V and 1 base at J, with 7 bases in the middle. CDR3 amino acids: CASSADSQETQYF. The CDR3 bases are TGTGCCAGCAGCGCGGACAGCCAAGAGACCCAGTACTTC.

This clone has a handful of counts. CDR3 in amino acids: CASWDRDGSTEAFF. Written as DNA, the CDR3 is TGTGCCAGCTGGGACAGGGATGGGAGCACTGAAGCTTTCTTT. J is TRBJ1-1 and V is TRBV4-2; 9 bases map to TRBD1. This CDR3 has 14 amino acids. Trimming removed 8 bases from V and 4 bases from J; junction bases left unmatched: 8. Germline-derived CDR1 and CDR2 are LGHNA and YNFKEQ.

The chain joins TRBV6-1 to TRBJ2-1; D is possibly TRBD2 (7 bases). This CDR3 comprises 15 residues. The V gene's germline CDR1 is MNHNS and CDR2 SASEGT. The CDR3 DNA sequence: TGTGCGTGGGGGGGGCCAGGGGTTTCCTACAATGAGCAGTTCTTC. It yields the protein CAWGGPGVSYNEQFF.

The V call is TRBV29-1, the J call TRBJ2-3; the D gene is possibly TRBD1 (6 bases). Per germline, CDR1 SQVTM and CDR2 ANQGSEA. The CDR3 extends over 13 amino acids. With 0 bases removed from V and 4 bases from J, the gap between germline ends came to 8 bases. CDR3 coding DNA: TGCAGCGTTGAAGATACAGGGCCAGATACGCAGTATTTT. Its protein product is CSVEDTGPDTQYF.

The rearrangement joins TRBV27 to TRBJ2-3, with TRBD2 matching 9 bases. The germline CDR1 and CDR2 sequences are MNHEY and SMNVEV (reference sequence). Losses at the gene ends were 5 bases for V and 4 bases for J; bases not matched to a gene: 7. The CDR3 consists of 15 residues. The CDR3 reads CASSHSGRAADTQYF. In DNA, the CDR3 is TGTGCCAGCAGTCATAGCGGGAGAGCGGCAGATACGCAGTATTTT.

This chain joins TRBV7-7 and TRBJ1-1; 8 nucleotides agree with TRBD1. CDR3 size: 17 residues. The germline V gene has CDR1 SSHAT and CDR2 FNYEAQ (reference sequence). V was clipped by 4 bases and J by 5 bases; unmatched bases: 15. The DNA for the CDR3 is TGTGCCAGCAGCTCCAGAGAAGGGGGGACAGGTCGGACTGAAGCTTTCTTT. Encoded protein: CASSSREGGTGRTEAFF. Using reference TRBV7-7 and TRBJ1-1 for the parts outside the CDR3, the full variable domain is GAGVSQSPRYKVTKRGQDVTLRCDPISSHATLYWYQQALGQGPEFLTYFNYEAQPDKSGLPSDRFSAERPEGSISTLTIQRTEQRDSAMYRCASSSREGGTGRTEAFFGQGTRLTVV.

The chain links TRBV7-7 to TRBJ1-1; a possible D gene is TRBD1 (6 bases). The CDR3 is 13 amino acids. From germline, CDR1 is SSHAT and CDR2 FNYEAQ (reference sequence). Trimming took off 5 bases at V and 5 bases at J, with 12 bases between the two ends. DNA of the CDR3: TGTGCCAGCAGCGACAGGATCGGGACTGAAGCTTTCTTT. Translation: CASSDRIGTEAFF.

The chain links TRBV28 to TRBJ2-7; D is perhaps TRBD2 (5 bases). This CDR3 is built from 12 residues. V dropped 3 bases and J dropped 7 bases, with 10 bases sitting between them. Germline CDR1 reads MDHEN; CDR2 reads SYDVKM. CDR3 sequence: CASSFGGGEQYF. In DNA form, the CDR3 reads TGTGCCAGCAGTTTTGGCGGAGGTGAGCAGTACTTC.